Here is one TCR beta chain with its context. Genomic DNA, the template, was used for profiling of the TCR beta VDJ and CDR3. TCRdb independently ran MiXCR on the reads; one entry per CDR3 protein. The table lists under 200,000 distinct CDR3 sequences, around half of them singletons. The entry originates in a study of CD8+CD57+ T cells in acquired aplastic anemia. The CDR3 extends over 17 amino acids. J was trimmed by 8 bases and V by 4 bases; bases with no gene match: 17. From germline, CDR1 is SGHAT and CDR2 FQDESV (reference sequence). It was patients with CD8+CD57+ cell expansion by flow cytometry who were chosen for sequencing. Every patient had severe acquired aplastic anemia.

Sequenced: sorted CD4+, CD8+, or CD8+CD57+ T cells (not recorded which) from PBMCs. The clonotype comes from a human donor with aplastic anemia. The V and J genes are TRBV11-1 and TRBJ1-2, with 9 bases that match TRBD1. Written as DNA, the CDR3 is TGTGCCAGCAGCTCTCATCGCGGAGGGGACAGGGTCGCAGGCTACACCTTC. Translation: CASSSHRGGDRVAGYTF. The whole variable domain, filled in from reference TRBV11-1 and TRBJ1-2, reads EAEVAQSPRYKITEKSQAVAFWCDPISGHATLYWYRQILGQGPELLVQFQDESVVDDSQLPKDRFSAERLKGVDSTLKIQPAELGDSAMYLCASSSHRGGDRVAGYTFGSGTRLTVV.